Sequencing of this TCR beta chain was carried out in a study of shared T cell receptors in the human thymus. The data were produced by immunoSEQ multiplex PCR, yet TCRdb's version contains in-frame clones alone and is incomplete. This table has about 730,000 clones, approximately 83% appearing once. This same sample was also part of a study on human thymus T cells. That study reports: Immunologically healthy infants in Finland undergoing congenital heart defect surgery were the donors. Surgeons resected thymus tissue during corrective heart surgery. Within thymic and blood repertoires, V and J gene usage appeared to be biased. Reports from related research described highly overlapping thymic repertoires among unrelated individuals.

The sequence was obtained from a girl under three years old with a congenital heart defect. The sequenced material came from thymocytes.

In DNA, the CDR3 is TGCGCCAGCAGCTTGAGTCCTCAAACCGAACTCCATGAGCAGTTCTTC. It encodes CASSLSPQTELHEQFF. The chain carries TRBV5-1 and TRBJ2-1; D is ambiguous. The V and J ends lost 1 base and 8 bases respectively, with 19 bases between them. Per germline, CDR1 SGHRS and CDR2 YFSETQ. The CDR3 is made up of 16 amino acids.